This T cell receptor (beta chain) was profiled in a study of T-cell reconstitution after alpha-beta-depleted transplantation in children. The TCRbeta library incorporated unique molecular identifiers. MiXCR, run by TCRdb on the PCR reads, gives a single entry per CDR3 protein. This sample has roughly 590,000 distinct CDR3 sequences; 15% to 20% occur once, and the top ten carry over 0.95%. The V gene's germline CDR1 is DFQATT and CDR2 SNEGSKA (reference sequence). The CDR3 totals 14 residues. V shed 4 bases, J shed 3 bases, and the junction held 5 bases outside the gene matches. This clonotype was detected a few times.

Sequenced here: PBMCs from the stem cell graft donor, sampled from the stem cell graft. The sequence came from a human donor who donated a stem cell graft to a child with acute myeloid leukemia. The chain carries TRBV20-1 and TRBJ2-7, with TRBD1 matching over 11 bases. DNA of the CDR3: TGCAGTGCTATGGACAGGGGGCCGCGCTACGAGCAGTACGTC. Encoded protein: CSAMDRGPRYEQYV.